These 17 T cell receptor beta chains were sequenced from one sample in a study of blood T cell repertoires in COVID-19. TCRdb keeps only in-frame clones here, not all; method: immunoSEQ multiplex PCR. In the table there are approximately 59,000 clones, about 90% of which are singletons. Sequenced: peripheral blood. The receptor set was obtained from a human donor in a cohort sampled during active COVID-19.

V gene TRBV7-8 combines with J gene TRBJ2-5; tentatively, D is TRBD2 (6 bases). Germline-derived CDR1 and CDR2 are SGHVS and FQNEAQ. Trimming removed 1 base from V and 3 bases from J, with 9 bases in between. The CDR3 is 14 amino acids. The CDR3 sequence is CASSLGTGEETQYF. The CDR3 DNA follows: TGTGCCAGCAGCTTAGGGACGGGGGAAGAGACCCAGTACTTC.

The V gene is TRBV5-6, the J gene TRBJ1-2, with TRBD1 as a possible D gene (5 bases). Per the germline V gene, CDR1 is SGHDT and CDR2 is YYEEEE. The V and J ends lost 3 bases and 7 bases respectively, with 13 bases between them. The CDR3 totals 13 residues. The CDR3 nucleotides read TGTGCCAGCAGCTGGACGGGGGAGGTTGGCTACACCTTC. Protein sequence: CASSWTGEVGYTF.

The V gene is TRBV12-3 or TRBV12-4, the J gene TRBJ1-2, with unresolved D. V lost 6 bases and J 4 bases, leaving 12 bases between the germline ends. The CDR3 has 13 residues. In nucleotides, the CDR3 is TGTGCCAGCAGGGCGGGGTGGTTCTATGGCTACACCTTC. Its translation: CASRAGWFYGYTF.

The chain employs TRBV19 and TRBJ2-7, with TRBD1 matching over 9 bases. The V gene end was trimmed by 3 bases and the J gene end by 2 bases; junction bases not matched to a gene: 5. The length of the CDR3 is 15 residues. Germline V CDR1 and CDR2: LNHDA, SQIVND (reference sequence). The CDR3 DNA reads TGTGCCAGTAGTATCTTGGGACAGGGAACCTACGAGCAGTACTTC. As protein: CASSILGQGTYEQYF.

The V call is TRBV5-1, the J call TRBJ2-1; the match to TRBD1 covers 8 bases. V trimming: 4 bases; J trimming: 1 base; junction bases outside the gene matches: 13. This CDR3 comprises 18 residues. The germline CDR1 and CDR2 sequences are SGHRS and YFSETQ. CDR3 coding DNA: TGCGCCAGCAGCACGCAGGGGGCGAGGGCCCTATCCTACAATGAGCAGTTCTTC. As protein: CASSTQGARALSYNEQFF.

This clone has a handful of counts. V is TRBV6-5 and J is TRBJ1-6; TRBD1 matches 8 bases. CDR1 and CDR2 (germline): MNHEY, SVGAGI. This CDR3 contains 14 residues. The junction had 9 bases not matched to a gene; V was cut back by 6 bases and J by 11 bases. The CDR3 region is CASSPRGQGPPLHF. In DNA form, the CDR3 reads TGTGCCAGCAGCCCCAGGGGGCAGGGTCCACCCCTCCACTTT.

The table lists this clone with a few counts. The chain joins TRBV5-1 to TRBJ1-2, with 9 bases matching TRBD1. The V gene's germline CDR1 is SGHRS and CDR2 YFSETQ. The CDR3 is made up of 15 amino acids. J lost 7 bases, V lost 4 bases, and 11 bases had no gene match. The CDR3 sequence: CASSTEQGAVAGYTF. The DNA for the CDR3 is TGCGCCAGCAGCACGGAACAGGGGGCGGTAGCTGGCTACACCTTC.

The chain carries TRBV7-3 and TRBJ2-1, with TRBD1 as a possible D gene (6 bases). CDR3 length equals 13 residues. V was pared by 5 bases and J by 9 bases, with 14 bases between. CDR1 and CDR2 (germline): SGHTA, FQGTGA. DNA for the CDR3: TGTGCCAGCAGCCTACAGGGAAGGGGTGAGCAGTTCTTC. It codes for CASSLQGRGEQFF.

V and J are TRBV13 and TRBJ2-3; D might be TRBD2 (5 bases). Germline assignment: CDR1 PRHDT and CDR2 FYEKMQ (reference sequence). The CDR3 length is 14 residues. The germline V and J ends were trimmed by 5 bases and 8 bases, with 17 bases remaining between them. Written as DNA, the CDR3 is TGTGCCAGCAGCAGGACCCAAGCGGTAGTTACGCAGTATTTT. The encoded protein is CASSRTQAVVTQYF.

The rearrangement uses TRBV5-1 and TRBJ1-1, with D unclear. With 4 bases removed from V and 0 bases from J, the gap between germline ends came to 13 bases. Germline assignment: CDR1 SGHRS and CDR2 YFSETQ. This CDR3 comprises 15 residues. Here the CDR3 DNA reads TGCGCCAGCAGCCCGGGAAGGTGGATGAACACTGAAGCTTTCTTT. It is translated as CASSPGRWMNTEAFF.

CDR3: CASSILAGRTDTQYF. CDR3 coding DNA: TGTGCCAGTAGTATACTAGCGGGGCGGACAGATACGCAGTATTTT. V and J are TRBV19 and TRBJ2-3, with 9 nucleotides matching TRBD2. Germline-derived CDR1 and CDR2 are LNHDA and SQIVND (reference sequence). V was clipped by 2 bases and J by 3 bases; unmatched bases: 3. The CDR3 is made up of 15 amino acids.

CDR3 DNA: TGTGCCAGCTCACCACCGGCAGGGGGTTACCAAGAGACCCAGTACTTC. It translates to CASSPPAGGYQETQYF. This chain connects TRBV18 to TRBJ2-5, with TRBD1 matching over 7 bases. CDR1 and CDR2 from the germline V gene are KGHSH and LQKENI. The CDR3 extends over 16 amino acids. The ends lost 0 bases at V and 0 bases at J; junction bases unmatched: 4.

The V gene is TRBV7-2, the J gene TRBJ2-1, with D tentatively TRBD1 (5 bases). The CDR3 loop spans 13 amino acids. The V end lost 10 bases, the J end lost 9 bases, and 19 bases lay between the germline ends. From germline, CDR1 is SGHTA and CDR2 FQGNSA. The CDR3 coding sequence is TGTGCCACCTCGACAGACCTTTTAGGTGAGCAGTTCTTC. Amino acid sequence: CATSTDLLGEQFF.

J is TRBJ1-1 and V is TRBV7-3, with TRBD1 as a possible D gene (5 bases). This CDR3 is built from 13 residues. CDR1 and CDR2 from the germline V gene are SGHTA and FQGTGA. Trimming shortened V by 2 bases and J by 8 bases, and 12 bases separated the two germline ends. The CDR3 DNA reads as TGTGCCAGCAGCTTAGTGAGGGGAGGGGAAGCTTTCTTT. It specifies CASSLVRGGEAFF.

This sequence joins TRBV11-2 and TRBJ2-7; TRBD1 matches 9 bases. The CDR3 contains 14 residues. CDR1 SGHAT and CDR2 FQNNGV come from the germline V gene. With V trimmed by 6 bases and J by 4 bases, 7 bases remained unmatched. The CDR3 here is CASRRQGGSYEQYF. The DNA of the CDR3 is TGTGCCAGCAGGCGACAGGGGGGGAGTTACGAGCAGTACTTC.

The CDR3: CASSSMKQGYQPQHF. CDR3 DNA sequence: TGTGCCAGCAGCTCGATGAAACAGGGGTATCAGCCCCAGCATTTT. V is TRBV7-2 and J is TRBJ1-5, with 7 bases that match TRBD1. CDR1 is SGHTA and CDR2 is FQGNSA in the germline V gene. Trimming removed 4 bases from V and 5 bases from J; junction bases left unmatched: 8. The CDR3 runs to 15 residues.

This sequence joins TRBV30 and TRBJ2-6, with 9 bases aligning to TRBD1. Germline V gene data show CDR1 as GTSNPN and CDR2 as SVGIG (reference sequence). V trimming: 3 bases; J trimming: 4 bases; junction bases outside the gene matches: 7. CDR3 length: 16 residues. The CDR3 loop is CAWRRTGALGANVLTF. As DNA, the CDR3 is TGTGCCTGGAGAAGGACAGGGGCTCTAGGGGCCAACGTCCTGACTTTC.